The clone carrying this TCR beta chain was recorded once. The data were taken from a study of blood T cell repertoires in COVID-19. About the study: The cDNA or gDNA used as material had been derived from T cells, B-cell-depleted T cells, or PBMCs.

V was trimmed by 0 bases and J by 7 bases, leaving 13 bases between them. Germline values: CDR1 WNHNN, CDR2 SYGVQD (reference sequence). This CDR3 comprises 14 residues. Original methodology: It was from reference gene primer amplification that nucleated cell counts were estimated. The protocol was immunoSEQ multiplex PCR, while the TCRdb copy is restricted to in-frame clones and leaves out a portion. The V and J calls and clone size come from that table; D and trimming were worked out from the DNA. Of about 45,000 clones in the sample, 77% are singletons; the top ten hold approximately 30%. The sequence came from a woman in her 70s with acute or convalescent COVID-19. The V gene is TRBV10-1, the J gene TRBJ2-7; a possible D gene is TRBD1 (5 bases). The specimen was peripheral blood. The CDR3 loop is CASSESQGSGEQYF. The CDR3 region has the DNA TGCGCCAGCAGTGAGTCTCAGGGTTCGGGTGAGCAGTACTTC.